The clone carrying this T cell receptor beta chain showed up just a few times. The data belong to a study of T-cell memory formation after mild COVID-19. Trimming stripped 1 base from V and 4 bases from J, with 8 bases between. The CDR3 covers 13 residues. Germline values: CDR1 SGHRS, CDR2 YFSETQ. From the 5' RACE reads, TCRdb called clonotypes with MiXCR, one entry per CDR3 protein. Among hundreds of thousands of distinct CDR3 sequences listed, 18% were seen once. Sequenced input: PBMCs or a T cell subset sorted from them (not recorded which). The chain recombines TRBV5-1 with TRBJ1-1; D not resolved. The origin of this receptor is a man aged 18 to 29 who had mild COVID-19 (a few samples of this study predate the infection). Cell type and time point are not known. The CDR3 here is CASSLHSGTEAFF. As DNA, the CDR3 is TGCGCCAGCAGCTTGCACTCGGGCACTGAAGCTTTCTTT.